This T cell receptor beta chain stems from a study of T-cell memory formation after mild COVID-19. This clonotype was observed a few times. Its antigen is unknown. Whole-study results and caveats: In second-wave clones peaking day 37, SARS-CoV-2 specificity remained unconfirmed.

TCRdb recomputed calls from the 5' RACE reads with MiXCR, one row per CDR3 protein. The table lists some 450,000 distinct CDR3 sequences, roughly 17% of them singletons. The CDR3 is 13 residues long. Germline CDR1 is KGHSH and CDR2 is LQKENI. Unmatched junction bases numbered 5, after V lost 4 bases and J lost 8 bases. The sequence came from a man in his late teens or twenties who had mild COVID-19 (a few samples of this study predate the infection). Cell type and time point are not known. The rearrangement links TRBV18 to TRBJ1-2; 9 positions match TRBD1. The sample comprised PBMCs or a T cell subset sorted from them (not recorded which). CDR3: CASSRDRAEGYTF. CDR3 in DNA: TGTGCCAGCTCACGGGACAGGGCGGAAGGCTACACCTTC.